This T cell receptor (beta chain) was captured by sequencing in a study of metastatic and nonmetastatic thyroid tumors. This CDR3 region has 14 residues. The trim removed 6 bases at V and 0 bases at J, leaving 3 bases unmatched. The germline V gene has CDR1 SGHTA and CDR2 FQGNSA. Each patient went into thyroid surgery without having received any treatment. TCRdb re-called the PCR reads with MiXCR. This table holds some 18,000 clones, around 40% found once. The chain has TRBV7-2 and TRBJ2-3, with 7 bases fitting TRBD2. Sequencing used tumor tissue. This receptor was identified in a female donor with papillary thyroid cancer or a benign thyroid nodule (not recorded which). Some clones in this sample may be carry-over from other donors' samples. For the CDR3, the DNA is TGTGCCAGCAGTACGCGGGGGAGCACAGATACGCAGTATTTT. It codes for CASSTRGSTDTQYF.